A single sample is the source of the 15 T cell receptor beta chains below, sequenced in a study of blood T cell repertoires in COVID-19. Sequencing was performed with immunoSEQ multiplex PCR; in TCRdb, only in-frame clones are kept and a portion is missing. The sample carries roughly 250,000 clones, about 88% recorded once. What was sequenced was peripheral blood. All receptors derive from a woman aged 40 to 50 who had recovered from COVID-19.

This chain connects TRBV15 to TRBJ2-6; the D gene is possibly TRBD1 (6 bases). V was shortened by 0 bases and J by 0 bases, with 9 bases between the two germline ends. The germline CDR1 and CDR2 sequences are LNHNV and YYDKDF (reference sequence). The CDR3 is 17 residues long. The CDR3: CATSRDQGSSGANVLTF. In nucleotides, the CDR3 is TGTGCCACCAGCAGAGATCAGGGGTCCTCTGGGGCCAACGTCCTGACTTTC. Full variable domain (remainder filled in from reference TRBV15 and TRBJ2-6): DAMVIQNPRYQVTQFGKPVTLSCSQTLNHNVMYWYQQKSSQAPKLLFHYYDKDFNNEADTPDNFQSRRPNTSFCFLDIRSPGLGDTAMYLCATSRDQGSSGANVLTFGAGSRLTVL.

This clone appeared a single time. The chain uses TRBV28 and TRBJ1-2, with D tentatively TRBD1 (6 bases). CDR1 and CDR2 (germline): MDHEN, SYDVKM. The V end lost 7 bases, the J end lost 5 bases, and 20 bases lay between the germline ends. The CDR3 extends over 15 amino acids. Written as DNA, the CDR3 is TGTGCCAGCATACCCTGGGGGGGCGCTGGATATGGCTACACCTTC. Translating it yields CASIPWGGAGYGYTF.

The CDR3 DNA sequence: TGTGCCAGCTCACCAGGGACAGGGGATGAGCAGTTCTTC. This gives the protein CASSPGTGDEQFF. The chain combines TRBV18 with TRBJ2-1; 10 nucleotides agree with TRBD1. This CDR3 comprises 13 residues. Unmatched junction bases numbered 0, after V lost 2 bases and J lost 8 bases. Germline values: CDR1 KGHSH, CDR2 LQKENI.

This clone showed up just a few times. This sequence joins TRBV6-5 and TRBJ1-5, with D tentatively TRBD1 (6 bases). The CDR3 runs 14 residues. V lost 5 bases and J 4 bases, leaving 12 bases between the germline ends. CDR1 and CDR2 from the germline V gene are MNHEY and SVGAGI. CDR3 nucleotides: TGTGCCAGCAGTCGGACAGCGTGGAATCAGCCCCAGCATTTT. As protein: CASSRTAWNQPQHF.

The chain joins TRBV4-1 to TRBJ2-5, with 7 bases matching TRBD1. The CDR3 runs 16 residues. V lost 1 base and J lost 3; bases outside the gene matches: 8. Per the germline V gene, CDR1 is MGHRA and CDR2 is YSYEKL. This chain's CDR3 is CASSQVAVRGKETQYF. CDR3 nucleotides: TGCGCCAGCAGCCAAGTTGCGGTCAGGGGGAAAGAGACCCAGTACTTC.

The chain has TRBV18 and TRBJ2-1; the D gene is possibly TRBD1 (5 bases). This CDR3 region has 15 residues. Germline V gives CDR1 KGHSH, CDR2 LQKENI. The V end was cut by 2 bases, the J end by 4 bases, with 12 bases between. CDR3 sequence (DNA): TGTGCCAGCTCACCAAATAAGGGGCCGTACAATGAGCAGTTCTTC. Translated: CASSPNKGPYNEQFF.

The chain recombines TRBV28 with TRBJ1-2; a possible D gene is TRBD1 (6 bases). V lost 4 bases, J lost 3 bases, and 9 bases lay in between. The germline V gene has CDR1 MDHEN and CDR2 SYDVKM. The CDR3 is 13 amino acids. Written as DNA, the CDR3 is TGTGCCAGCAGTTCTGGACAGCACTATGGCTACACCTTC. Its protein is CASSSGQHYGYTF.

The chain carries TRBV27 and TRBJ1-5; the D is unclear. V lost 2 bases and J lost 0, with 8 bases in between. Germline V CDR1 and CDR2: MNHEY, SMNVEV (reference sequence). The CDR3 runs to 15 residues. The CDR3 region is CASSLSADSNQPQHF. CDR3 bases: TGTGCCAGCAGTTTAAGCGCAGATAGCAATCAGCCCCAGCATTTT.

The V call is TRBV18, the J call TRBJ2-7; D is ambiguous. Looked up from germline, CDR1 is KGHSH and CDR2 is LQKENI. Between the trimmed V and J ends, which lost 3 bases and 4 bases, there was a span of 16 bases. CDR3 size: 15 residues. The CDR3 reads CASSPTQVIAYEQYF. CDR3 nucleotide sequence: TGTGCCAGCTCACCCACCCAAGTGATTGCGTACGAGCAGTACTTC.

V usage is TRBV3-1 (or the pseudogene TRBV3-2) and J usage is TRBJ2-5; possibly TRBD2 for D (6 bases). The germline V and J ends were trimmed by 4 bases and 5 bases, with 20 bases remaining between them. CDR1 is LGHDT, CDR2 YNNKEL, per germline (reference sequence). The CDR3 extends over 16 amino acids. CDR3 in amino acids: CASSPSGTARGETQYF. DNA for the CDR3: TGTGCCAGCAGCCCCTCCGGGACTGCCCGGGGGGAGACCCAGTACTTC.

The V gene is TRBV5-8, the J gene TRBJ2-1, with TRBD2 matching 12 bases. The junction had 9 bases not matched to a gene; V was cut back by 4 bases and J by 13 bases. Germline V gene sequence: CDR1 SGHTS, CDR2 YDEGEE. This CDR3 has 14 amino acids. In nucleotides, the CDR3 is TGTGCCAGCAGCCCAGACTGGACTAGCGGGATCCAGTTCTTC. Its translation is CASSPDWTSGIQFF.

The chain combines TRBV5-4 with TRBJ2-5; 8 bases are a match to TRBD1. CDR3 length equals 13 residues. Per the germline V gene, CDR1 is SGHNT and CDR2 is YYREEE (reference sequence). J was trimmed by 4 bases and V by 5 bases; bases with no gene match: 4. CDR3 sequence (DNA): TGTGCCAGCAGGCAGACAGGGGCAGAGACCCAGTACTTC. The encoded protein is CASRQTGAETQYF.

The CDR3 bases are TGTGCCAGTAGCCGGGACACCAGCTCCTATAATTCACCCCTCCACTTT. This gives the protein CASSRDTSSYNSPLHF. V is TRBV19 and J is TRBJ1-6; tentatively, D is TRBD1 (6 bases). Germline lookup yields CDR1 LNHDA and CDR2 SQIVND (reference sequence). Deletions cut 6 bases from V and 0 bases from J, with 12 bases between. The length of the CDR3 is 16 residues.

V usage is TRBV5-6 and J usage is TRBJ1-2, with D perhaps TRBD1 (6 bases). V was cut by 4 bases and J by 4 bases, with 11 bases left in between. This CDR3 region has 13 residues. From germline, CDR1 is SGHDT and CDR2 YYEEEE. CDR3 DNA: TGTGCCAGCAGCCAGGACAGAGCCTATGGCTACACCTTC. Translation gives CASSQDRAYGYTF.

This clone came up a few times. The chain joins TRBV5-6 to TRBJ1-6; no clear D. V lost 0 bases and J 9 bases, leaving 10 bases between the germline ends. The germline V gene encodes CDR1 SGHDT and CDR2 YYEEEE. This CDR3 region has 14 residues. CDR3: CASSLAGMVSPLHF. The CDR3 coding sequence is TGTGCCAGCAGCTTGGCCGGGATGGTTTCACCCCTCCACTTT.